The rows below give T cell receptor beta chains drawn from one sample of a study of control samples from healthy donors and cancer patients. Method: immunoSEQ multiplex PCR; TCRdb's copy keeps in-frame clones and lacks some. The repertoire holds about 95,000 clones, with 91% as singletons. The specimen was blood. The origin of the receptors is a woman younger than 45 in good health. CDR3s include the opening cysteine and the closing phenylalanine or tryptophan. The order of the fields is J gene, V gene, D gene, clone size, CDR3 length, CDR3 DNA, CDR3 protein. A D gene is named only where the DNA matches it firmly. The size of a clone is reported for some rows only, either as once, few or many, or as a class for expanded clones.

TRBJ2-3,TRBV14,TRBD2,-,14,TGTGCCAGCAGCCAAGGTCTAGCGGGGGATACGCAGTATTTT,CASSQGLAGDTQYF
TRBJ2-1,TRBV4-2,-,-,20,TGTGCCAGCAGCCAAGAGGGGTCCGGTCGTAGCGTGCTCTCCTACAATGAGCAGTTCTTC,CASSQEGSGRSVLSYNEQFF
TRBJ2-1,TRBV2,TRBD2,-,15,TGTGCCAGCAGGGGAACGGGAGGGGCTTCAATGAGGCAGTTCTTC,CASRGTGGASMRQFF
TRBJ2-2,TRBV14,-,-,12,TGTGCCAGCAGCCAGGGGGCCGGGGAGCTGTTTTTT,CASSQGAGELFF
TRBJ2-7,TRBV7-9,TRBD1,few,12,TGTGCCAGCAGCTCGGGACAGTACGAGCAGTACTTC,CASSSGQYEQYF
TRBJ2-1,TRBV11-2,-,-,14,TGTGCCAGCAGCTTAGATAGGCATTACAATGAGCAGTTCTTC,CASSLDRHYNEQFF
TRBJ2-7,TRBV5-6,-,-,13,TGTGCCAGCAGCTTGGTAGACACGTACGAGCAGTACTTC,CASSLVDTYEQYF
TRBJ2-7,TRBV4-1,-,-,21,TGCGCCAGCAGCCAAGAACTCAAAATCTATATAAGCAGGGGGGCGGTTTACGAGCAGTACTTC,CASSQELKIYISRGAVYEQYF
TRBJ1-5,TRBV2,TRBD1,once,15,TGTGCCAGCGGGACGACAGGGTATAGCAATCAGCCCCAGCATTTT,CASGTTGYSNQPQHF
TRBJ1-4,TRBV5-5,-,-,15,TGTGCCAGCACCGGACAGCCGGCAACTAATGAAAAACTGTTTTTT,CASTGQPATNEKLFF
TRBJ2-7,TRBV2,-,-,13,TGTGCCAGCAGTGTAGTCAGGGAAAACGAGCAGTACTTC,CASSVVRENEQYF
TRBJ2-7,TRBV5-1,-,-,14,TGCGCCAGCAGCTTGGTGGTCAGCCCCTACGAGCAGTACTTC,CASSLVVSPYEQYF
TRBJ1-2,TRBV5-1,TRBD1,-,14,TGCGCCAGCAGCCGGGACAGTTTTAACTATGGCTACACCTTC,CASSRDSFNYGYTF
TRBJ2-1,TRBV7-9,TRBD2,once,17,TGTGCCAGCAGCACACCGACTAGCGGGGGGGGGCACAATGAGCAGTTCTTC,CASSTPTSGGGHNEQFF
TRBJ2-1,TRBV18,-,-,11,TGTGCCAGCTCACCAAGAAATGAGCAGTTCTTC,CASSPRNEQFF
TRBJ1-2,TRBV29-1,-,-,12,TGCAGCGTTGATGGCCATGAGAAGGGCTACACCTTC,CSVDGHEKGYTF
TRBJ1-5,TRBV19,TRBD1,-,13,TGTGCCAGTAGTACAGGGGGCGATCAGCCCCAGCATTTT,CASSTGGDQPQHF
TRBJ1-5,TRBV2,-,-,13,TGTGCCAGCAGTGAGGACAGAAATCAGCCCCAGCATTTT,CASSEDRNQPQHF
TRBJ2-7,TRBV6-6,-,-,14,TGTGCCAGCAGTTACTCGGGCCGGGACCACGAGCAGTACTTC,CASSYSGRDHEQYF
TRBJ2-1,TRBV30,-,-,14,TGTGCCTGGAGTAAGACCCAAGCTGGGAATGAGCAGTTCTTC,CAWSKTQAGNEQFF
TRBJ1-1,TRBV9,TRBD1,-,15,TGTGCCAGCAGCGGGAACGACAGGGACTACACTGAAGCTTTCTTT,CASSGNDRDYTEAFF
TRBJ2-7,TRBV9,TRBD2,-,14,TGTGCCCGCCGCGGGGCGGGGGGGCCCGAGGAGCAGTACTTC,CARRGAGGPEEQYF
TRBJ1-5,TRBV28,-,-,13,TGTGCCAGCAGTTTCCAGCCAAATCAGCCCCAGCATTTT,CASSFQPNQPQHF
TRBJ1-2,TRBV6-1,-,-,15,TGTGCCAGCAGTGAACGGCAAGCTACTAACTATGGCTACACCTTC,CASSERQATNYGYTF
TRBJ2-2,TRBV6-2/TRBV6-3,TRBD1,-,15,TGTGCCAGCAGTCTTGGGACAGGGGCCACCGGGGAGCTGTTTTTT,CASSLGTGATGELFF
TRBJ2-3,TRBV5-4,-,-,13,TGTGCCAGCAGCCAGATAGGGGGAGATACGCAGTATTTT,CASSQIGGDTQYF
TRBJ2-3,TRBV2,-,few,16,TGTGCCAGCAGTGCGTTGGGGGGGGGCCAGACAGATACGCAGTATTTT,CASSALGGGQTDTQYF
TRBJ2-1,TRBV9,-,-,16,TGTGCCAGCAGCGTAGCGGGTCAAAGCTCCTACAATGAGCAGTTCTTC,CASSVAGQSSYNEQFF